This T cell receptor beta chain is from a study of response to subunit inactivated influenza vaccine. Overall study results and limits: Few new T cells, the authors suggested, are recruited by each seasonal influenza vaccination.

V gave up 3 bases and J gave up 1 base; unmatched junction bases: 4. CDR3 length: 15 amino acids. Each CDR3 protein gets one entry after TCRdb re-called the RT-PCR reads with MiXCR. This sample carries fewer than 700,000 distinct CDR3 sequences, 10% to 15% of them seen once, and the ten largest clones take around 14%. This clonotype was counted at least ten times. Its antigen is not identified. The genes are TRBV12-3 or TRBV12-4 and TRBJ2-3; the match to TRBD2 covers 7 bases. This clonotype originated in a man aged 45-65 years who received an inactivated influenza vaccine. Material: PBMCs from blood, obtained 45 days after vaccination. CDR3 sequence reads: CASSFTSGGTDTQYF. The CDR3, as DNA: TGTGCCAGCAGTTTCACGAGCGGGGGCACAGATACGCAGTATTTT.